This T cell receptor (beta chain) was identified during a study of cytomegalovirus exposure and HLA in healthy donors. Whole-study findings and limits: For TCR beta chains, V- and J-gene trimming was later linked to a missense DCLRE1C variant. In presence/absence analyses, roughly uniform sequencing depth across donors was assumed.

Healthy donors of bone marrow made up the group. Primers included in the PCR were 60 Vbeta and 13 Jbeta primers. Original data processing: An analysis performed later counted about 80 million unique TCR beta chains (roughly 11 million of them shared). The protocol was immunoSEQ multiplex PCR, while the TCRdb copy is restricted to in-frame clones and leaves out a portion. V and J calls and clone size follow that table, whereas D and trimming were derived from the DNA. Among approximately 110,000 clones listed, roughly 71% were seen once. The CDR3 loop spans 13 amino acids. The ends were cut back, 5 bases at V and 0 bases at J, with 10 bases in the middle. Looked up from germline, CDR1 is GTSNPN and CDR2 is SVGIG (reference sequence). On this clone itself: Its antigen is not identified.

The TCR originated in a man aged 40-55 years in good health and CMV-seropositive. The chain is built from TRBV30 and TRBJ1-1, with D possibly being TRBD1 (5 bases). The source material was PBMCs. CDR3 protein: CAWRQFLNTEAFF. The CDR3 DNA is TGTGCCTGGCGACAGTTTTTGAACACTGAAGCTTTCTTT.